This TCR beta chain was observed in a study of beta chain features in type 1 diabetes. This clone was counted between two and nine times. What it binds is unknown. CDR3 length: 20 amino acids. Per the germline V gene, CDR1 is ENHRY and CDR2 is SYGVKD. V gave up 0 bases and J gave up 1 base; unmatched junction bases: 17. The investigators reverse transcribed all of the isolated RNA, so they sequenced expressed TCRB transcripts. Mean read depth for naive, central memory and regulatory T cell samples was 3.5 million or so reads. Measured with immunoSEQ multiplex PCR; TCRdb has only the in-frame clones, and not every one. The sample lists hundreds of thousands of clones; roughly a sixth were seen once. Findings and caveats of the study: The naive, central memory and Treg TCRB repertoires showed an apparent similarity that was greater among patients than among healthy donors. There was a moderate but significant shortening of TCRB CDR3s in all four CD4+ subsets of Type 1 diabetes patients. Cells carrying high TCR expression could end up over-represented when cDNA is sequenced.

Sequencing used naive CD4+ T cells from blood. The gene calls are TRBV10-3 and TRBJ2-7, with 8 bases identical to TRBD2. This receptor was identified in a woman aged 18-29 years in good health. The CDR3 DNA reads TGTGCCATCAGTGAGTCGTTGGTGGTGAGGGTAGCGGGAACATCCTACGAGCAGTACTTC. Translated, it gives CAISESLVVRVAGTSYEQYF.